This T cell receptor (beta chain) was captured by sequencing in a study of blood T cell repertoires in COVID-19. This clone occurred a few times. The CDR3 loop spans 14 amino acids. With 5 bases clipped from V and 5 bases from J, the junction kept 8 bases outside the gene matches. Germline values: CDR1 SEHNR, CDR2 FQNEAQ (reference sequence). The Seattle patients joined while their infection was active and were tracked longitudinally afterward. Repertoires were generated with immunoSEQ multiplex PCR, while TCRdb's copy carries only in-frame clones and drops some. The table has 200,000 or so clones, 84% seen once; the top ten hold roughly a tenth.

The genes are TRBV7-9 and TRBJ1-1; 7 bases line up with TRBD1. The sample was peripheral blood. The receptor was isolated from a woman of 80 years or more with COVID-19, enrolled during active disease. For the CDR3, the DNA is TGTGCCAGCAGCGCGACAGGGATGTTAACTGAAGCTTTCTTT. This encodes CASSATGMLTEAFF.